These 2 T cell receptor beta chains share one sample of origin, sequenced in a study of T cells and copy number aberrations in small-cell lung cancer. The data were produced by immunoSEQ multiplex PCR, yet TCRdb's version contains in-frame clones alone and is incomplete. The profile shows several thousand clones, 60% to 80% of them singletons. The source material was tumor tissue. Receptors originate from a man aged 45-65 years with small cell lung cancer.

This chain uses TRBV6-6 with TRBJ2-5; possibly TRBD2 for D (6 bases). This CDR3 has 16 residues. Germline V lookup: CDR1 MNHNY, CDR2 SVGAGI (reference sequence). V shed 6 bases and J shed 4 bases, with 21 bases lying between them. CDR3 sequence: CASSQGGAGRGETQYF. The CDR3 region has the DNA TGTGCCAGCAGCCAAGGAGGGGCAGGGCGAGGAGAGACCCAGTACTTC.

The chain has TRBV5-4 and TRBJ2-5, with D uncertain. Germline CDR1 and CDR2: SGHNT and YYREEE (reference sequence). V was pared by 4 bases and J by 4 bases, with 8 bases between. This CDR3 contains 12 residues. CDR3 in amino acids: CASSRKGETQYF. The CDR3 coding sequence is TGTGCCAGCAGCCGGAAGGGAGAGACCCAGTACTTC.